This T cell receptor beta chain is drawn from a study of CD8 T cells in ankylosing spondylitis. A remark on this clonotype: What it binds is not known.

Germline-derived CDR1 and CDR2 are DFQATT and SNEGSKA (reference sequence). Trimming removed 4 bases at V and 4 bases at J, with 17 bases between. The CDR3 extends over 14 amino acids. Quantitative molecular-barcoded 5'-RACE generated the TCR beta libraries. TCRdb itself ran the 5' RACE reads through MiXCR, one entry per CDR3 protein. The sample includes approximately 140,000 distinct CDR3 sequences, under 20% of them seen just once. The study, taken as a whole, reports: What appeared characteristic of ankylosing spondylitis blood was a TCR beta motif of eight highly homologous variants.

The chain links TRBV20-1 to TRBJ2-7, with no clear D. Material: blood, either unsorted or a sorted T cell fraction (not recorded which). The receptor's source is a male donor with ankylosing spondylitis. CDR3 in amino acids: CSAMRVGGFYEQYF. CDR3 nucleotides: TGCAGTGCTATGAGAGTCGGCGGCTTTTACGAGCAGTACTTC.